This TCR beta chain emerged from a study of vaccination effects on CD4 cells after COVID-19. Overall study context: The median interval between the second dose and post-vaccine sampling was 72 days. Whole-study results and caveats: Marked clonal contraction of infection- and vaccine-induced clones was seen late after vaccination.

Notes on this clone: The antigen remains undetermined.

The ViraFEST assay expanded antigen-specific CD4+ T cells with viral peptide pools before sequencing. Following a 10-day culture, CD4+ T cells were purified. Every participant took two doses of the BNT162b2 or mRNA-1273 vaccine. Vaccinees lacked prior SARS-CoV-2 infection and tested negative for nucleocapsid antibodies. The authors exchanged half the medium for IL-2 medium on days 3 and 7. The CDR3 length is 13 residues. V gave up 1 base and J gave up 11 bases, with 14 bases separating them. Germline lookup yields CDR1 LGHDT and CDR2 YNNKEL (reference sequence). The protocol was immunoSEQ multiplex PCR, while the TCRdb copy is restricted to in-frame clones and leaves out a portion. The table lists roughly 16,000 clones, 60% to 85% of them singletons.

Sequenced here: CD4+ T cells from PBMCs cultured with HCoV-NL63 spike peptides, sampled after COVID-19 vaccination. The genes are TRBV3-1 (or the pseudogene TRBV3-2) and TRBJ1-1; no reliable D call. This clonotype originated in a human donor who received a COVID-19 vaccine. The CDR3 protein is CASSQVVGRAAFF. CDR3 nucleotides: TGTGCCAGCAGCCAAGTCGTGGGGAGGGCGGCTTTCTTT.